The 13 T cell receptor beta chains below all came from one sample that was sequenced in a study of control samples from healthy donors and cancer patients. Repertoires were generated with immunoSEQ multiplex PCR, while TCRdb's copy carries only in-frame clones and drops some. The table lists approximately 76,000 clones, 80% to 90% of them singletons. Sequenced sample: PBMCs. Receptor source: a man between 60 and 75 years old with head and neck cancer.

The chain carries TRBV10-1 and TRBJ2-3; the match to TRBD2 covers 10 bases. J gave up 2 bases and V 5 bases, and 4 bases lay outside the gene matches. Germline CDR1 is WNHNN and CDR2 is SYGVQD (reference sequence). CDR3 length: 15 residues. The CDR3 region is CASSPGTSVTDTQYF. CDR3 DNA sequence: TGCGCCAGCAGTCCCGGGACTAGCGTCACAGATACGCAGTATTTT.

The chain is built from TRBV2 and TRBJ1-6; D uncertain. The CDR3 runs 16 residues. Germline-derived CDR1 and CDR2 are SNHLY and FYNNEI. V was pared by 6 bases and J by 4 bases, with 16 bases between. The CDR3 bases are TGTGCCAGCAGCCAGACATCCGGCGGGTATAATTCACCCCTCCACTTT. This gives the protein CASSQTSGGYNSPLHF.

The chain links TRBV29-1 to TRBJ1-5; D is undetermined. From germline, CDR1 is SQVTM and CDR2 ANQGSEA. V was pared by 7 bases and J by 3 bases, with 13 bases between. CDR3 length: 13 amino acids. CDR3 residues: CSANIGNNQPQHF. For the CDR3, the DNA is TGCAGCGCTAATATAGGAAACAATCAGCCCCAGCATTTT.

This clone is a singleton in its sample. J is TRBJ2-1 and V is TRBV6-5; D remains ambiguous. V lost 4 bases to trimming and J lost 3 bases, with 10 bases between them. The CDR3 spans 14 residues. Germline V gene lookup returns CDR1 MNHEY and CDR2 SVGAGI. CDR3 sequence: CASSSRVLYNEQFF. CDR3 bases: TGTGCCAGCAGTTCTAGAGTCCTCTACAATGAGCAGTTCTTC.

The V call is TRBV6-5, the J call TRBJ1-5; no definite D call. The germline CDR1 and CDR2 sequences are MNHEY and SVGAGI. The CDR3 loop spans 14 amino acids. The V gene lost 0 bases and the J gene lost 7 bases, with 10 bases spanning the gap. This chain's CDR3 is CASSYSAERQPQHF. The CDR3 DNA reads as TGTGCCAGCAGTTACTCGGCAGAGAGACAGCCCCAGCATTTT.

This clone has a handful of counts. The chain employs TRBV29-1 and TRBJ2-3; D unresolved. With 0 bases removed from V and 10 bases from J, the gap between germline ends came to 14 bases. The germline V gene has CDR1 SQVTM and CDR2 ANQGSEA. This CDR3 has 13 amino acids. CDR3 in DNA: TGCAGCGTTGAAGATGCTTTGGGGTGGGCGCAGTATTTT. This gives the protein CSVEDALGWAQYF.

This clone was seen just once. This chain connects TRBV28 to TRBJ2-7; D unclear. Trimming took 5 bases from V and 4 from J, leaving 12 bases between them. The CDR3 is 13 residues long. CDR1 is MDHEN and CDR2 is SYDVKM in the germline V gene. CDR3 in amino acids: CASSAPEYYEQYF. DNA of the CDR3: TGTGCCAGCAGTGCCCCGGAGTATTACGAGCAGTACTTC.

The chain links TRBV6-5 to TRBJ2-1; 9 nucleotides align to TRBD1. V trimming: 11 bases; J trimming: 4 bases; junction bases outside the gene matches: 9. In germline, CDR1 is MNHEY, CDR2 SVGAGI. This CDR3 is built from 14 residues. DNA for the CDR3: TGTGCCGGGGAAGGACAGGGGTCGTACAATGAGCAGTTCTTC. Its protein product is CAGEGQGSYNEQFF.

This clone was detected once. The chain recombines TRBV7-9 with TRBJ1-2; tentative D call: TRBD1 (5 bases). The CDR3 contains 13 residues. Germline V gene sequence: CDR1 SEHNR, CDR2 FQNEAQ (reference sequence). Between the trimmed V and J ends, which lost 8 bases and 4 bases, there was a span of 14 bases. CDR3 sequence (DNA): TGTGCCAGCGGCCGGGACGTGGCCTATGGCTACACCTTC. This gives the protein CASGRDVAYGYTF.

In nucleotides, the CDR3 is TGTGCCAGTCGACCGCGGGGCCTAATTTCCTACGAGCAGTACTTC. It yields the protein CASRPRGLISYEQYF. The chain is built from TRBV19 and TRBJ2-7; TRBD2 might be the D (6 bases). Per the germline V gene, CDR1 is LNHDA and CDR2 is SQIVND (reference sequence). V lost 8 bases to trimming and J lost 1 base, with 18 bases between them. The CDR3 spans 15 residues. The full variable domain, with the rest looked up from reference TRBV19 and TRBJ2-7, is DGGITQSPKYLFRKEGQNVTLSCEQNLNHDAMYWYRQDPGQGLRLIYYSQIVNDFQKGDIAEGYSVSREKKESFPLTVTSAQKNPTAFYLCASRPRGLISYEQYFGPGTRLTVT.

This chain's CDR3 is CASRGGPGTDTQYF. The CDR3 nucleotides are TGTGCCAGCCGTGGAGGGCCAGGCACAGATACGCAGTATTTT. The rearrangement links TRBV7-2 to TRBJ2-3, with a weak D call TRBD2 (6 bases). The V end lost 8 bases, the J end lost 1 base, and 13 bases lay between the germline ends. CDR3 length: 14 residues. Germline CDR1 is SGHTA and CDR2 is FQGNSA.

The chain recombines TRBV5-1 with TRBJ2-2; tentatively, D is TRBD1 (6 bases). This CDR3 spans 16 amino acids. V was cut by 4 bases and J by 0 bases, with 13 bases left in between. Germline assignment: CDR1 SGHRS and CDR2 YFSETQ. In DNA form, the CDR3 reads TGCGCCAGCAGCCCCCACCGGACAGCGAACACCGGGGAGCTGTTTTTT. Translation gives CASSPHRTANTGELFF.

The genes are TRBV29-1 and TRBJ2-7; 8 positions match TRBD1. The germline CDR1 and CDR2 sequences are SQVTM and ANQGSEA. The CDR3 spans 11 residues. With V trimmed by 7 bases and J by 6 bases, 5 bases remained unmatched. CDR3 in DNA: TGCAGCGCCCGGGACAGGCGCGAGCAGTACTTC. Translated: CSARDRREQYF.